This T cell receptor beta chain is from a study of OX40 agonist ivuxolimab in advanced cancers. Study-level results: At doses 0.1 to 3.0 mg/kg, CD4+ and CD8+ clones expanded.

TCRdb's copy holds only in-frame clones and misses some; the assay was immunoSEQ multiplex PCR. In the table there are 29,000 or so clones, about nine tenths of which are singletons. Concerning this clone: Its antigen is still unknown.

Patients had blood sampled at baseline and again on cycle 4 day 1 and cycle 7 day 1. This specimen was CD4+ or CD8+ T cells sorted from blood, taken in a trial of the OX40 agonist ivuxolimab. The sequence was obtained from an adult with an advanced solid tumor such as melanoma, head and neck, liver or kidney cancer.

The CDR3 nucleotides read TGTGCCACCAGCCCGAGAGCAATCCGGGACAGCTACGAGCAGTACTTC. Its protein is CATSPRAIRDSYEQYF. The V and J genes are TRBV15 and TRBJ2-7, with 7 bases aligning to TRBD1. V lost 5 bases to trimming and J lost 3 bases; unmatched junction nucleotides: 13. The CDR3 runs 16 residues. Germline CDR1 and CDR2: LNHNV and YYDKDF (reference sequence).